The rows below give T cell receptor beta chains drawn from one sample of a study of beta chain features in type 1 diabetes. Produced via immunoSEQ multiplex PCR; TCRdb's table is partial and in-frame only. The sample contains roughly 240,000 clones, around 68% of which appear only once. Specimen: naive CD4+ T cells from blood. These receptors were collected from a man younger than 40 in good health. Both conserved end residues are part of each CDR3. A D gene is named only where the DNA matches it firmly. Rows may omit the clone size; those that give it use once, few, many or a size class.

TGTGCCAGCAGCTCAAACAGGGGGCCTAGGGGGACCAAAAACATTCAGTACTTC,CASSSNRGPRGTKNIQYF,TRBD1,TRBJ2-4,few,TRBV27
TGTGCCAGCAGCTCCCGGGACGACATTCAGTACTTC,CASSSRDDIQYF,.,TRBJ2-4,.,TRBV7-6
TGTGCCAGCAGCTTAGATTCGGGGAATACGCAGTATTTT,CASSLDSGNTQYF,.,TRBJ2-3,few,TRBV11-2
TGTGCCTGGAGTGAAGCTAGTAACTATGGCTACACCTTC,CAWSEASNYGYTF,.,TRBJ1-2,few,TRBV30
TGTGCCACCAGCAGGGAGGAGTCCCCCAACAATGAGCAGTTCTTC,CATSREESPNNEQFF,.,TRBJ2-1,.,TRBV15
TGTGCCTCGGGCGGCGTCTCTGGAAACACCATATATTTT,CASGGVSGNTIYF,.,TRBJ1-3,once,TRBV30
TGCAGCGTTGGGAAATTGGGAGGGAATGAGCAGTTCTTC,CSVGKLGGNEQFF,TRBD2,TRBJ2-1,.,TRBV29-1
TGTGCCAGCAGTGACAGCTCCAATCAGCCCCAGCATTTT,CASSDSSNQPQHF,.,TRBJ1-5,.,TRBV25-1
TGTGCCACCAGCAGAGATGGGAGGAGCACCACTGAAGCTTTCTTT,CATSRDGRSTTEAFF,.,TRBJ1-1,.,TRBV15
TGTGCCAGCAGTGCGCAGCCTGATCTAGAAGCTTTCTTT,CASSAQPDLEAFF,.,TRBJ1-1,.,TRBV2
TGCAGCGTGGGACGGAATGAAAAACTGTTTTTT,CSVGRNEKLFF,.,TRBJ1-4,.,TRBV29-1
TGTGCCAGCAGCGCCCTCGAGCAGTACTTC,CASSALEQYF,.,TRBJ2-7,.,TRBV11-2
TGTGCCAGCTCACCAGTGGAAGAGACCCAGTACTTC,CASSPVEETQYF,.,TRBJ2-5,.,TRBV18
TGCAGCGTTTCTGACACAACCAAAAACATTCAGTACTTC,CSVSDTTKNIQYF,.,TRBJ2-4,.,TRBV29-1
TGTGCCAGCAGCGTAAGCAATGAGCAGTTCTTC,CASSVSNEQFF,.,TRBJ2-1,.,TRBV9
TGTGCCAGCAGCCCACGAGGGGGGACAGATACGCAGTATTTT,CASSPRGGTDTQYF,.,TRBJ2-3,few,TRBV9
TGTGCCACCAGCAGAGGGAGGACTAGCGGGAGCGATACGCAGTATTTT,CATSRGRTSGSDTQYF,TRBD2,TRBJ2-3,.,TRBV15